The entry below gives a single TCR beta chain sequence along with its context. Its antigen is currently unknown. The sample is drawn from a study of blood T cells in healthy people across ages. Regarding the study as a whole: PBMC samples, being unsorted, prevented any conclusive comparison of naive and antigen-experienced cells.

Primed by a sample-barcoded 5' primer and a J-beta primer mix, a second PCR proceeded for about 6 to 12 cycles. The template-switch adaptor was a 5' adaptor with 12 random nucleotides. It tagged each cDNA molecule. TCRdb fed the 5' RACE reads into MiXCR, producing one record per CDR3 protein. The sample yields 1,300,000 or so distinct CDR3 sequences, roughly 60% seen once. The CDR3 runs 16 residues. Between the trimmed V and J ends, which lost 0 bases and 2 bases, there was a span of 14 bases. Germline CDR1 SQVTM, CDR2 ANQGSEA. The source is a man in his late teens or twenties in good health. The sequenced sample was blood. The V gene is TRBV29-1, the J gene TRBJ2-4; D is possibly TRBD2 (6 bases). CDR3 bases: TGCAGCGTTGAAGATACGGAGGGAGATCCCAAAAACATTCAGTACTTC. Its translation: CSVEDTEGDPKNIQYF. The full variable domain, completed using reference TRBV29-1 and TRBJ2-4, is SAVISQKPSRDICQRGTSLTIQCQVDSQVTMMFWYRQQPGQSLTLIATANQGSEATYESGFVIDKFPISRPNLTFSTLTVSNMSPEDSSIYLCSVEDTEGDPKNIQYFGAGTRLSVL.